The entry that follows covers one T cell receptor beta chain sequence. The antigen is unknown. This sample stems from a study of regulatory T cells in long-lasting Graves disease. General study findings and limits: The number of shared public clonotypes was higher in persistent patients (2,741) than new patients (more than 850). Persistent cases favored TRBV28, TRBJ1-2 and TRBJ2-5. Newly diagnosed Graves' patients had higher TCR diversity than persistent ones.

The CDR3 is made up of 13 amino acids. Trimming took off 3 bases at V and 7 bases at J, with 12 bases between the two ends. The TCR beta library used iRepertoire HTBI primers with Arm-PCR amplification of CDR3. In TCRdb, the multiplex PCR reads were re-called with MiXCR into one record per CDR3 protein. Of some 420,000 distinct CDR3 sequences in the sample, approximately 22% were seen once. Time point of the sample: persistent/refractory GD, antithyroid drugs over 5 years with positive TRAb. With RNA extracted from PBMCs as input, the TCR library was made. V gene TRBV12-3 or TRBV12-4 combines with J gene TRBJ1-1; the D is unclear. This receptor was obtained from a female donor with Graves disease. Sequencing used peripheral blood mononuclear cells (PBMCs), obtained when the disease was refractory, from a patient treated with antithyroid drugs. The CDR3 spells CASSFSEDSEAFF. CDR3 nucleotides: TGTGCCAGCAGTTTCTCAGAGGATAGTGAAGCTTTCTTT.